These T cell receptor beta chains were read from a single sample in a study of cytomegalovirus exposure and HLA in healthy donors. Repertoires were generated with immunoSEQ multiplex PCR, while TCRdb's copy carries only in-frame clones and drops some. The sample lists about 65,000 clones, approximately 60% occurring once. Sequences were obtained from PBMCs. The receptors shown here come from a man aged 30 to 45 in good health and CMV-seronegative. Both conserved end residues are part of each CDR3. A D gene is named only where the DNA matches it firmly.

v_call d_call cdr3_aa
TRBV5-6 TRBD1 CASSPGQGRHEQFF
TRBV5-1 . CASSLAENTEAFF
TRBV5-1 . CASSLQNSGANVLTF
TRBV7-2 TRBD1 CASSSDRGGTQPQHF
TRBV5-1 . CASSERTLNYEQYF
TRBV7-9 . CASSKGFQGSETQYF
TRBV25-1 . CASSDTGKFAGELFF
TRBV7-9 TRBD1 CASSQLQGREAFF
TRBV5-1 TRBD2 CASRKGTSSQETQYF
TRBV6-1 TRBD1 CASSGRGRDTEAFF
TRBV30 . CAWGGVNSPLHF
TRBV9 . CASSVQGHETDTQYF
TRBV5-4 . CASSGQYQETQYF
TRBV2 . CASSARQISSYEQYF
TRBV19 TRBD1 CASSVDRGNIQYF
TRBV6-6 . CASSDRDLSTDTQYF
TRBV21-1 . CASSTQEPQHF
TRBV7-2 . CASSVITLQETQYF
TRBV6-5 TRBD2 CASSYSPSGGEETQYF
TRBV15 . CATSRDSETQYF
TRBV7-3 . CASSPTGSFQETQYF
TRBV5-1 TRBD1 CASSLETGDNGYTF
TRBV10-3 . CAIRGQPNTEAFF
TRBV5-1 . CASSYRTAGANVLTF
TRBV7-9 TRBD1 CASSLQGETWETQYF
TRBV29-1 . CSVDSLNEQFF
TRBV11-1 TRBD2 CASMVSGGGTGELFF
TRBV29-1 TRBD1 CSGPRDSGNQPQHF
TRBV9 . CASSGPQETQYF
TRBV6-5 . CASSKLASNQPQHF
TRBV4-1 TRBD2 CASSQVSSGEYNEQFF
TRBV7-2 . CASSLVPERSGNTIYF
TRBV6-1 TRBD1 CASRPTGQTYEQYF
TRBV5-1 TRBD2 CASSLEASGGGDTQYF
TRBV10-3 . CAIRGGKNTEAFF
TRBV7-9 TRBD1 CASSFFVAGQGLYGYTF
TRBV30 . CAWTDLGDEQFF
TRBV5-1 . CASSLTEYGYTF
TRBV5-1 TRBD1 CASSLEWDRVGAVIF
TRBV6-6 . CASWASTYEQYF
TRBV7-2 . CASSNEGLIGEQYF
TRBV4-1 . CASSQEGDMGAGTYEQYF
TRBV9 TRBD1 CASSVGQGTGELFF
TRBV7-9 TRBD1 CASSLELGDRGRAPYF
TRBV6-4 TRBD1 CASGTGGASGELFF
TRBV6-5 . CASRNNYEQYF
TRBV7-2 TRBD2 CASSTLAGDQETQYF
TRBV4-1 . CASSQEDKGLGEQYF
TRBV5-1 TRBD1 CASSEAGTGASYEQYF
TRBV5-6 . CASSLGRLYGYTF
TRBV2 TRBD1 CASDPTGPNTEQFF
TRBV5-4 TRBD1 CASSLPQGANGELFF
TRBV6-5 . CASSYGQGIAPLHF
TRBV4-1 TRBD2 CASSLGGGLAPGELFF
TRBV29-1 . CSVDWGVDNVLTF
TRBV6-5 . CASSYSPQAGEAFF
TRBV6-1 . CASSTPAKNIQYF
TRBV4-1 . CASSHGGATTEAFF